Below are 13 T cell receptor beta chains sequenced from a single sample in a study of T-cell reconstitution after alpha-beta-depleted transplantation in children. Researchers prepared the TCRbeta library using unique molecular identifiers, the study reports. One entry per CDR3 protein, called by TCRdb with MiXCR from the PCR reads. There are around 490,000 distinct CDR3 sequences in the sample; 9.5% to 12% occur only once, and 12% to 15% lies in the top ten. Sequencing was performed on PBMCs, mostly from graft donor cells, taken 180 days after TCRalphabeta/CD19-depleted stem cell transplant. These TCRs come from a female patient between 2 and 15 years old who had a stem cell transplant for aplastic anemia, so the T cells may come from the graft donor.

This chain connects TRBV7-2 to TRBJ1-2; D is possibly TRBD1 (6 bases). The CDR3 is made up of 15 amino acids. The V end lost 1 base, the J end lost 5 bases, and 14 bases lay between the germline ends. Germline lookup yields CDR1 SGHTA and CDR2 FQGNSA. The CDR3 DNA reads TGTGCCAGCAGCTTAGGCCTTCGGACAGTGTATGGCTACACCTTC. Its protein is CASSLGLRTVYGYTF.

V is TRBV11-3 and J is TRBJ1-6; the D gene is possibly TRBD1 (6 bases). Looked up from germline, CDR1 is SGHNT and CDR2 is YENEEA. V was shortened by 0 bases and J by 5 bases, with 14 bases between the two germline ends. The CDR3 sequence is 17 residues long. This CDR3 reads CASSLDRLGADNSPLHF. In DNA form, the CDR3 reads TGTGCCAGCAGCTTAGATCGTCTGGGGGCGGATAATTCACCCCTCCACTTT.

This clonotype was seen many times. V usage is TRBV20-1 and J usage is TRBJ2-1; 7 nucleotides agree with TRBD2. The CDR3 length is 17 residues. Germline CDR1 is DFQATT and CDR2 is SNEGSKA (reference sequence). V lost 3 bases and J lost 1; bases outside the gene matches: 12. Written as DNA, the CDR3 is TGCAGTGCTAGGAGTAGGAGGGAGGGAAGATCCTACAATGAGCAGTTCTTC. Amino acid sequence: CSARSRREGRSYNEQFF.

The V and J genes are TRBV25-1 and TRBJ2-2; 7 nucleotides agree with TRBD1. The CDR3 covers 14 residues. Germline CDR1 and CDR2: MGHDK and SYGVNS. Losses at the gene ends were 4 bases for V and 8 bases for J; bases not matched to a gene: 7. The CDR3 is CASSGIRGTGELFF. CDR3 coding DNA: TGTGCCAGCAGTGGAATCAGGGGGACAGGGGAGCTGTTTTTT.

CDR3 protein: CASSYLLREGDNEQFF. The CDR3 DNA reads as TGTGCCAGCAGCTACCTTTTGCGGGAGGGTGACAATGAGCAGTTCTTC. The genes are TRBV12-3 or TRBV12-4 and TRBJ2-1; 9 bases agree with TRBD2. The CDR3 has 16 residues. The V segment lost 6 bases and the J segment 5 bases; nucleotides outside the gene matches: 11.

This sequence joins TRBV6-5 and TRBJ2-7; 8 bases fit TRBD1. Looked up from germline, CDR1 is MNHEY and CDR2 is SVGAGI. This CDR3 is built from 15 residues. The ends lost 3 bases at V and 2 bases at J; junction bases unmatched: 6. CDR3 nucleotides: TGTGCCAGCAGTTATGGGGACAGGTCCGCCTACGAGCAGTACTTC. As protein: CASSYGDRSAYEQYF.

The chain carries TRBV4-2 and TRBJ2-1, with a tentative D call TRBD2 (5 bases). The length of the CDR3 is 16 residues. Germline V gene lookup returns CDR1 LGHNA and CDR2 YNFKEQ. V lost 4 bases, J lost 4 bases, and 17 bases lay in between. CDR3 protein: CASSPWTLRLYNEQFF. The CDR3 nucleotides are TGTGCCAGCAGCCCCTGGACTTTGCGCCTATACAATGAGCAGTTCTTC.

This clonotype showed up just a few times. The chain carries TRBV5-1 and TRBJ2-3; D possibly corresponds to TRBD1 (6 bases). Trimming took off 2 bases at V and 5 bases at J, with 12 bases between the two ends. Germline V lookup: CDR1 SGHRS, CDR2 YFSETQ. The CDR3 has 14 amino acids. The CDR3 DNA follows: TGCGCCAGCAGCTTACCACAGGGAAAAGATACGCAGTATTTT. It translates to CASSLPQGKDTQYF. The variable domain in full, with the rest retrieved from reference TRBV5-1 and TRBJ2-3, is KAGVTQTPRYLIKTRGQQVTLSCSPISGHRSVSWYQQTPGQGLQFLFEYFSETQRNKGNFPGRFSGRQFSNSRSEMNVSTLELGDSALYLCASSLPQGKDTQYFGPGTRLTVL.

This clonotype turned up a few times. The V call is TRBV29-1, the J call TRBJ2-1, with 11 bases identical to TRBD2. Germline lookup yields CDR1 SQVTM and CDR2 ANQGSEA. Trimming cost V 1 base and J 2 bases; bases outside gene matches: 7. The CDR3 length is 17 residues. Here the CDR3 DNA reads TGCAGCGTTGAAGGACTAGCGGGGCCCCAAGCCTACAATGAGCAGTTCTTC. Encoded protein: CSVEGLAGPQAYNEQFF.

V is TRBV9 and J is TRBJ2-7; 8 bases agree with TRBD1. The CDR3 is 14 residues long. Trimming took 2 bases from V and 3 from J; bases not matched to a gene: 4. Germline V lookup: CDR1 SGDLS, CDR2 YYNGEE. The DNA for the CDR3 is TGTGCCAGCAGCGTGGGGACAGGTCTCTACGAGCAGTACTTC. It specifies CASSVGTGLYEQYF.

This clonotype appeared many times. The chain recombines TRBV5-1 with TRBJ2-7; 9 nucleotides match TRBD1. The V gene end was trimmed by 0 bases and the J gene end by 2 bases; junction bases not matched to a gene: 3. This CDR3 has 15 residues. Germline assignment: CDR1 SGHRS and CDR2 YFSETQ. The CDR3 sequence: CASSLDRGPPYEQYV. Here the CDR3 DNA reads TGCGCCAGCAGCTTGGACAGGGGGCCCCCCTACGAGCAGTACGTC.

This chain links TRBV12-3 or TRBV12-4 with TRBJ1-4, with 7 bases matching TRBD1. Trimming took 6 bases from V and 4 from J; bases not matched to a gene: 2. This CDR3 is built from 13 residues. The CDR3 spells CASRGQNNEKLFF. DNA for the CDR3: TGTGCCAGCAGGGGACAGAATAATGAAAAACTGTTTTTT.

This clonotype was detected many times. V and J are TRBV5-1 and TRBJ2-1; D uncertain. The germline V gene has CDR1 SGHRS and CDR2 YFSETQ. The CDR3 is made up of 12 amino acids. V dropped 0 bases and J dropped 10 bases, with 8 bases sitting between them. In DNA, the CDR3 is TGCGCCAGCAGCTTGGCCATGGGGGAGCAGTTCTTC. It translates to CASSLAMGEQFF.